This T cell receptor beta chain was captured in a study of OX40 agonist ivuxolimab in advanced cancers. Looked up from germline, CDR1 is MDHEN and CDR2 is SYDVKM. V was clipped by 8 bases and J by 7 bases; unmatched bases: 9. This CDR3 contains 14 residues. Concerning this clone itself: Antigen unknown.

Data came from immunoSEQ multiplex PCR; TCRdb stores just in-frame clones and leaves some out. Here the sample spans 50,000 to 85,000 clones, roughly 85% being singletons. Regarding the study as a whole: In general, CD8+ T cells held more expanded clones than CD4+ did, on average.

This sequence was found in an adult with an advanced solid tumor such as melanoma, head and neck, liver or kidney cancer. This sample comprised CD4+ or CD8+ T cells sorted from blood, obtained in a trial of the OX40 agonist ivuxolimab. J is TRBJ1-4 and V is TRBV28; 8 nucleotides align to TRBD1. This CDR3 reads CASLDTGGSEKLFF. The CDR3 DNA is TGTGCCAGCCTTGACACAGGGGGAAGTGAAAAACTGTTTTTT.